This T cell receptor (beta chain) was captured in a study of tumor-infiltrating lymphocytes in primary liver carcinoma. Whole-study context: All patients, whether men or women, fell within 30 to 69 years of age. Study-level points and caveats: The top-250-clone fraction was significantly higher in tumors than in blood (p = 0.039).

Co-extraction of RNA and DNA was performed on about 19-30 mg of unsorted bulk tissue. A primer in the constant region served to generate TCR beta cDNA from roughly 550 ng of total RNA. Library construction for TCR beta comprised three nested multiplex PCR rounds performed with slightly modified ARM-PCR. Rounds one and two of PCR, each of 10 cycles, were primed with TRBV1-TRBV30 forward primers and a C-beta reverse primer. Each CDR3 protein is one row after TCRdb ran MiXCR on the multiplex PCR reads. The repertoire holds approximately 80,000 distinct CDR3 sequences, with approximately 62% as singletons. Per germline, CDR1 LGHNA and CDR2 YNFKEQ. The CDR3 is 14 amino acids in total, end residues counted. A word on this clonotype: Its specificity is not known. A read error is likely, as this CDR3 ends without the conserved phenylalanine or tryptophan. No DNA is shown, since the ends of the CDR3 on it are uncertain; the CDR3 is the one TCRdb lists.

This TCR was sampled from a man in his forties with primary liver carcinoma and hepatitis B virus infection. The sequenced sample consisted of tumor-adjacent normal liver tissue. The chain carries TRBV4-2 and TRBJ2-1. CDR3 in amino acids: CASSLGHSDNEMFL.